These T cell receptor beta chains were read from a single sample in a study of blood T cell repertoires in COVID-19. Profiling relied on immunoSEQ multiplex PCR, and the TCRdb table lists in-frame clones only, not all of them. This sample has approximately 200,000 clones, with approximately 86% found just once. Material: peripheral blood. Receptors were obtained from a man aged 65-85 years with active or convalescent COVID-19. The CDR3 runs from the conserved cysteine through the conserved F or W. Fields, in order: D gene, clone size, V gene, J gene, CDR3 protein, CDR3 DNA. D genes are given only for firm matches. Not every row has a clone size; where given, it reads once, few, many or a size class.

D: .
size: .
V: TRBV6-2/TRBV6-3
J: TRBJ1-1
CDR3: CASGPVGSLNTEAFF
DNA: TGTGCCAGCGGCCCAGTCGGGTCCCTGAACACTGAAGCTTTCTTT

D: TRBD2
size: .
V: TRBV7-8
J: TRBJ2-1
CDR3: CASSYRGGNEQFF
DNA: TGTGCCAGCAGCTATCGGGGGGGCAATGAGCAGTTCTTC

D: TRBD2
size: .
V: TRBV6-2/TRBV6-3
J: TRBJ2-2
CDR3: CASSYPRGGLAGELFF
DNA: TGTGCCAGCAGTTACCCCCGGGGGGGCCTGGCCGGGGAGCTGTTTTTT

D: TRBD1
size: .
V: TRBV11-2
J: TRBJ1-1
CDR3: CASSSQRYGQGQEAFF
DNA: TGTGCCAGCAGCTCCCAGAGGTATGGACAGGGCCAAGAGGCTTTCTTT

D: TRBD1
size: .
V: TRBV10-3
J: TRBJ2-7
CDR3: CAIRDGQGADEQYF
DNA: TGTGCCATCAGGGATGGACAGGGGGCGGACGAGCAGTACTTC

D: TRBD1
size: .
V: TRBV27
J: TRBJ2-6
CDR3: CASSSPGGVSGANVLTF
DNA: TGTGCCAGCAGTTCTCCAGGGGGCGTCTCTGGGGCCAACGTCCTGACTTTC

D: .
size: .
V: TRBV10-3
J: TRBJ1-2
CDR3: CAISESGGVGNGYTF
DNA: TGTGCCATCAGTGAGTCAGGTGGGGTCGGGAATGGCTACACCTTC

D: .
size: .
V: TRBV2
J: TRBJ2-1
CDR3: CASSRESYNEQFF
DNA: TGTGCCAGCAGTAGGGAGTCCTACAATGAGCAGTTCTTC

D: .
size: .
V: TRBV6-5
J: TRBJ1-6
CDR3: CASREGSNSPLHF
DNA: TGTGCCAGCAGAGAGGGTTCTAATTCACCCCTCCACTTT

D: .
size: .
V: TRBV28
J: TRBJ1-1
CDR3: CASSFYLTEAFF
DNA: TGTGCCAGCAGTTTTTACTTGACTGAAGCTTTCTTT

D: .
size: .
V: TRBV2
J: TRBJ1-5
CDR3: CASSQDIYQPQHF
DNA: TGTGCCAGCAGCCAAGACATTTATCAGCCCCAGCATTTT

D: .
size: .
V: TRBV27
J: TRBJ1-6
CDR3: CAARPGSSYNSPLHF
DNA: TGTGCCGCGAGACCGGGGAGCTCCTATAATTCACCCCTCCACTTT

D: .
size: few
V: TRBV27
J: TRBJ2-5
CDR3: CASSYQGGETQYF
DNA: TGTGCCAGCAGTTACCAGGGTGGGGAGACCCAGTACTTC

D: TRBD2
size: .
V: TRBV5-1
J: TRBJ2-7
CDR3: CASSLEPAGGPYEQYF
DNA: TGCGCCAGCAGCTTGGAGCCAGCGGGGGGACCCTACGAGCAGTACTTC

D: TRBD2
size: .
V: TRBV29-1
J: TRBJ2-2
CDR3: CSARGLAGSGELFF
DNA: TGCAGCGCCCGAGGACTAGCGGGATCCGGGGAGCTGTTTTTT

D: TRBD1
size: .
V: TRBV19
J: TRBJ1-1
CDR3: CASSTRTGQAFF
DNA: TGTGCCAGTAGTACCCGGACAGGGCAAGCTTTCTTT

D: TRBD1
size: .
V: TRBV5-6
J: TRBJ1-4
CDR3: CASSFVRDSTTNEKLFF
DNA: TGTGCCAGCAGCTTTGTCCGGGACAGTACAACTAATGAAAAACTGTTTTTT

D: .
size: .
V: TRBV18
J: TRBJ1-1
CDR3: CASSGGYTEAFF
DNA: TGTGCCAGCTCGGGCGGGTACACTGAAGCTTTCTTT

D: TRBD2
size: once
V: TRBV19
J: TRBJ2-2
CDR3: CASSILAGGPSGTGELFF
DNA: TGTGCCAGTAGTATTCTAGCGGGGGGGCCGTCGGGCACCGGGGAGCTGTTTTTT

D: .
size: once
V: TRBV28
J: TRBJ1-2
CDR3: CASSFAAGTRLLYGYTF
DNA: TGTGCCAGCAGTTTTGCGGCAGGAACCCGACTACTCTATGGCTACACCTTC

D: .
size: .
V: TRBV5-1
J: TRBJ2-7
CDR3: CASSPWVGGVYEQYF
DNA: TGCGCCAGCAGCCCGTGGGTGGGGGGAGTTTACGAGCAGTACTTC

D: .
size: .
V: TRBV29-1
J: TRBJ2-7
CDR3: CAGGGRGEQYF
DNA: TGCGCGGGTGGAGGAAGAGGCGAGCAGTACTTC

D: .
size: .
V: TRBV19
J: TRBJ2-5
CDR3: CASSISFGETQYF
DNA: TGTGCCAGTAGTATCAGTTTCGGGGAGACCCAGTACTTC

D: .
size: few
V: TRBV4-1
J: TRBJ1-6
CDR3: CASSQDRDNNSPLHF
DNA: TGCGCCAGCAGCCAAGATAGGGACAATAATTCACCCCTCCACTTT

D: TRBD1
size: .
V: TRBV7-9
J: TRBJ2-2
CDR3: CASTVTPTGETGELFF
DNA: TGTGCCAGCACCGTAACTCCGACAGGGGAGACCGGGGAGCTGTTTTTT

D: .
size: .
V: TRBV28
J: TRBJ2-7
CDR3: CASSYKFYEQYF
DNA: TGTGCCAGCAGTTATAAATTCTACGAGCAGTACTTC

D: TRBD2
size: .
V: TRBV12-5
J: TRBJ2-5
CDR3: CASGYYYPGGVVKTQYF
DNA: TGTGCTAGTGGTTATTACTACCCCGGGGGGGTTGTAAAGACCCAGTACTTC

D: .
size: .
V: TRBV28
J: TRBJ1-2
CDR3: CASSFSGVSLYGYTF
DNA: TGTGCCAGCAGTTTTTCAGGGGTTAGTCTCTATGGCTACACCTTC

D: TRBD2
size: .
V: TRBV7-2
J: TRBJ2-3
CDR3: CASSFGLVPDTQYF
DNA: TGTGCCAGCAGCTTCGGACTAGTACCAGATACGCAGTATTTT

D: .
size: .
V: TRBV7-8
J: TRBJ1-5
CDR3: CASSLGGGARSNQPQHF
DNA: TGTGCCAGCAGCTTAGGGGGAGGGGCGCGTAGCAATCAGCCCCAGCATTTT

D: .
size: .
V: TRBV2
J: TRBJ1-3
CDR3: CASSQTASGNTIYF
DNA: TGTGCCAGCTCTCAGACTGCCTCTGGAAACACCATATATTTT

D: TRBD1
size: .
V: TRBV6-5
J: TRBJ1-1
CDR3: CASTAGGNTEAFF
DNA: TGTGCCAGCACGGCAGGGGGGAACACTGAAGCTTTCTTT

D: TRBD2
size: .
V: TRBV4-1
J: TRBJ2-1
CDR3: CASRTTSGAPDEQFF
DNA: TGCGCCAGCAGAACTACTAGCGGGGCCCCAGATGAGCAGTTCTTC

D: TRBD1
size: .
V: TRBV15
J: TRBJ1-1
CDR3: CATSRERDRANTEAFF
DNA: TGTGCCACCAGCAGAGAAAGGGACAGGGCGAACACTGAAGCTTTCTTT

D: .
size: .
V: TRBV5-4
J: TRBJ2-4
CDR3: CASSLGGMAQGNIQYF
DNA: TGTGCCAGCAGCTTGGGCGGGATGGCGCAAGGCAACATTCAGTACTTC

D: TRBD2
size: .
V: TRBV6-6
J: TRBJ2-7
CDR3: CASSYRTSSYEQYF
DNA: TGTGCCAGCAGTTACCGGACTAGCTCCTACGAGCAGTACTTC

D: .
size: .
V: TRBV9
J: TRBJ1-1
CDR3: CASSSQTMNTEAFF
DNA: TGTGCCAGCAGCTCACAGACAATGAACACTGAAGCTTTCTTT

D: TRBD1
size: .
V: TRBV9
J: TRBJ1-2
CDR3: CASSANRGLDGYTF
DNA: TGTGCCAGCAGCGCCAACAGGGGGCTGGATGGCTACACCTTC

D: TRBD2
size: .
V: TRBV7-6
J: TRBJ2-5
CDR3: CASTRGLADGETQYF
DNA: TGTGCCAGCACCCGAGGACTAGCGGACGGAGAGACCCAGTACTTC

D: TRBD2
size: .
V: TRBV5-1
J: TRBJ2-4
CDR3: CASSYTAIGTSGARTLAKNIQYF
DNA: TGCGCCAGCAGCTACACCGCCATTGGGACTAGCGGGGCCAGAACATTAGCCAAAAACATTCAGTACTTC

D: TRBD1
size: .
V: TRBV6-1
J: TRBJ1-1
CDR3: CASSERAGGRTEAFF
DNA: TGTGCCAGCAGTGAACGGGCAGGGGGACGAACTGAAGCTTTCTTT